The present T cell receptor (beta chain) was sequenced within a study of T cell repertoires in ileal Crohn's disease. The sorted cells were lamina propria lymphocytes from surgical specimens, first isolated by density gradient. This clone appeared once. The length of the CDR3 is 14 residues. The junction had 7 bases not matched to a gene; V was cut back by 7 bases and J by 2 bases. Per the germline V gene, CDR1 is LGHNT and CDR2 is FRNRAP. Sequencing was performed with immunoSEQ multiplex PCR; in TCRdb, only in-frame clones are kept and a portion is missing. The table includes fewer than 4,500 clones, more than 75% detected once.

The TCR was taken from an adult with Crohn's disease. Sequenced material: CD4+ T cells sorted from the ileum. This chain uses TRBV12-5 with TRBJ2-5; 7 bases map to TRBD1. CDR3 in amino acids: CASAPARGQETQYF. The CDR3 DNA reads as TGTGCTAGTGCCCCGGCCAGGGGGCAAGAGACCCAGTACTTC.